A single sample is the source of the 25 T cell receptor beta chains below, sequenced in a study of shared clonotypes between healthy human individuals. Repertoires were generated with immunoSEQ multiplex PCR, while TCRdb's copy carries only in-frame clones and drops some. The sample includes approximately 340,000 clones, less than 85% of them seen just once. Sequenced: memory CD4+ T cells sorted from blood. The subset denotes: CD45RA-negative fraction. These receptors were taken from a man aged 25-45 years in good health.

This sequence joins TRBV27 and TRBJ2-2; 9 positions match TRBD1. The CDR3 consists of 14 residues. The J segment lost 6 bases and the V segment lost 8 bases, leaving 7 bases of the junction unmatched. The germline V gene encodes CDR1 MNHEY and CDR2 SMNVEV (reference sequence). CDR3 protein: CASGRDRVPGELFF. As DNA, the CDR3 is TGTGCCAGCGGCCGGGACAGGGTCCCCGGGGAGCTGTTTTTT.

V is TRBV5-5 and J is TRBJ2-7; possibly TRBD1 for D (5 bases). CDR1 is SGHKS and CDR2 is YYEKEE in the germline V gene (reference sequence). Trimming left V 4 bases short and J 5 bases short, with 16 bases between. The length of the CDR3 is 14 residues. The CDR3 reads CASSHYGHFHEQYF. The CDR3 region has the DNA TGTGCCAGCAGCCACTATGGACATTTCCACGAGCAGTACTTC.

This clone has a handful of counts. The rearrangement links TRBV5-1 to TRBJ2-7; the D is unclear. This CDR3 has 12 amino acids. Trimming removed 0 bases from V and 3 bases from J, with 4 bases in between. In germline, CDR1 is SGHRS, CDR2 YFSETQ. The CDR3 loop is CASSLDHYEQYF. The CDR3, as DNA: TGCGCCAGCAGCTTGGACCACTACGAGCAGTACTTC.

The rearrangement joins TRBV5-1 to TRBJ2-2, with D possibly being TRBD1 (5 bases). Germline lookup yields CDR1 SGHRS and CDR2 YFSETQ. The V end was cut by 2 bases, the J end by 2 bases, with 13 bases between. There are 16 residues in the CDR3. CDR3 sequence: CASSFTRVPNTGELFF. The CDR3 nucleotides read TGCGCCAGCAGCTTCACCAGGGTTCCTAACACCGGGGAGCTGTTTTTT.

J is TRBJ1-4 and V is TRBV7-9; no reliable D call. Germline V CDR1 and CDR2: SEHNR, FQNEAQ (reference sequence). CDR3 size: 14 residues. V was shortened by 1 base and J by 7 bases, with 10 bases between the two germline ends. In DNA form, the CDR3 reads TGTGCCAGCAGCTTAGGAAGGGATCTTGAAAAACTGTTTTTT. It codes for CASSLGRDLEKLFF.

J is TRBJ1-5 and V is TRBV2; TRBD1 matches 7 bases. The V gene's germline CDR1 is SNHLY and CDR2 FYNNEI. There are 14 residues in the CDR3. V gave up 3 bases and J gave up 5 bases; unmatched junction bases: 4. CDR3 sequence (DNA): TGTGCCAGCAGTGATTCACAGGGGTATCAGCCCCAGCATTTT. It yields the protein CASSDSQGYQPQHF.

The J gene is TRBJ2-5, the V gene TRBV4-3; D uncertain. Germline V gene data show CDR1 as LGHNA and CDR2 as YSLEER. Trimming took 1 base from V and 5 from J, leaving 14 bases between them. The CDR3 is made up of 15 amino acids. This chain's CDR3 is CASSQGPGAHETQYF. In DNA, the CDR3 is TGCGCCAGCAGCCAAGGACCTGGTGCTCACGAGACCCAGTACTTC.

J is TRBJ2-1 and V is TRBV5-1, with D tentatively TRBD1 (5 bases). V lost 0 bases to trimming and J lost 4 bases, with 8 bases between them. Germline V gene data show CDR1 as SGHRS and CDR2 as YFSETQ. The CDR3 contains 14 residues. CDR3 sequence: CASSLEAGYNEQFF. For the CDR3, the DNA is TGCGCCAGCAGCTTGGAGGCAGGGTACAATGAGCAGTTCTTC.

The chain's CDR3 is CASSYSTPVRKNEQYF. CDR3 nucleotides: TGTGCCAGCAGTTACTCGACCCCGGTTAGGAAGAACGAGCAGTACTTC. The rearrangement links TRBV6-6 to TRBJ2-7; D remains ambiguous. Trimming shortened V by 0 bases and J by 5 bases, and 17 bases separated the two germline ends. The CDR3 is made up of 16 amino acids. CDR1 and CDR2 (germline): MNHNY, SVGAGI (reference sequence).

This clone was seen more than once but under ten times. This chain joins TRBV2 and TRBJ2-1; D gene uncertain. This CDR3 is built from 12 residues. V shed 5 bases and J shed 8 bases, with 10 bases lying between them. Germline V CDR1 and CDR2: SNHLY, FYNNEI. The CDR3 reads CASSLFRDEQFF. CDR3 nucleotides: TGTGCCAGCAGTCTCTTCCGGGATGAGCAGTTCTTC.

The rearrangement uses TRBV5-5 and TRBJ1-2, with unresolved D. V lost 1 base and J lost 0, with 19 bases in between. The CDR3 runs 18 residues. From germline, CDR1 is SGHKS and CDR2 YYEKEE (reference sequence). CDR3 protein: CASSLIAQDGASNYGYTF. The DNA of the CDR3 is TGTGCCAGCAGCTTGATAGCCCAAGACGGTGCATCTAACTATGGCTACACCTTC.

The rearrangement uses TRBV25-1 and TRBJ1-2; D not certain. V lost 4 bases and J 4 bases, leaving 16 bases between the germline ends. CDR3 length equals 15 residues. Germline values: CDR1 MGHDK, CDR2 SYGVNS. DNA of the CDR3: TGTGCCAGCAGTGCCCGTCCCGACGGGTTCTATGGCTACACCTTC. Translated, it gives CASSARPDGFYGYTF.

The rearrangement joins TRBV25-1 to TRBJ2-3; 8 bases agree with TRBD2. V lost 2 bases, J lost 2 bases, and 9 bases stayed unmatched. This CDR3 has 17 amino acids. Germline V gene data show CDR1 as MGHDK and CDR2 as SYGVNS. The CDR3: CASSEPRSGGATDTQYF. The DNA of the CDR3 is TGTGCCAGCAGTGAACCCCGTTCCGGGGGGGCCACAGATACGCAGTATTTT.

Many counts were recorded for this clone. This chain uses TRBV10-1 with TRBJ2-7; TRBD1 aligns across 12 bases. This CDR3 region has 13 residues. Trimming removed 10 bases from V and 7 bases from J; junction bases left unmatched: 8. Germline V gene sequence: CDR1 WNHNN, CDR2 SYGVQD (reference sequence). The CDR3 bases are TGCGCCATCCCGGGACAGGGGGCTTGGGAGCAGTACTTC. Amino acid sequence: CAIPGQGAWEQYF.

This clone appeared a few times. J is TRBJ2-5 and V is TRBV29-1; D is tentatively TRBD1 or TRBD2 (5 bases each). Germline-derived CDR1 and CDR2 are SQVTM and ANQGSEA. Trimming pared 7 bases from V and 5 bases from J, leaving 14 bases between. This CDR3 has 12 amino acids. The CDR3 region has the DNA TGCAGCGGCCGGGACGATAAGGAGACCCAGTACTTC. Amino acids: CSGRDDKETQYF.

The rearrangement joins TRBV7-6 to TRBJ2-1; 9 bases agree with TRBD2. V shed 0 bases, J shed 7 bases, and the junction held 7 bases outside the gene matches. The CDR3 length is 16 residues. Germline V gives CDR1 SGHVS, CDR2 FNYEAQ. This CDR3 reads CASSLARLADTNEQFF. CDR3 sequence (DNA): TGTGCCAGCAGCTTAGCGCGACTAGCGGATACAAATGAGCAGTTCTTC. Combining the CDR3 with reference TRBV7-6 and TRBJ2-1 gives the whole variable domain GAGVSQSPRYKVTKRGQDVALRCDPISGHVSLYWYRQALGQGPEFLTYFNYEAQQDKSGLPNDRFSAERPEGSISTLTIQRTEQRDSAMYRCASSLARLADTNEQFFGPGTRLTVL.

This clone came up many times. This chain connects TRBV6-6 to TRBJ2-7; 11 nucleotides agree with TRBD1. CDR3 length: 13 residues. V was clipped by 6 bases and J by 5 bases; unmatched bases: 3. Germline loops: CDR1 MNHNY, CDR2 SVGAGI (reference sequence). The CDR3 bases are TGTGCCAGCAGATGGACAGGGGGCGACGAGCAGTACTTC. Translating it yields CASRWTGGDEQYF.

The CDR3 protein is CASRPSAPVTEAFF. The CDR3 DNA follows: TGTGCCAGCAGGCCGTCGGCTCCAGTAACTGAAGCTTTCTTT. The rearrangement links TRBV27 to TRBJ1-1; the D is unclear. With 6 bases removed from V and 5 bases from J, the gap between germline ends came to 16 bases. CDR3 length: 14 amino acids. Germline V lookup: CDR1 MNHEY, CDR2 SMNVEV (reference sequence).

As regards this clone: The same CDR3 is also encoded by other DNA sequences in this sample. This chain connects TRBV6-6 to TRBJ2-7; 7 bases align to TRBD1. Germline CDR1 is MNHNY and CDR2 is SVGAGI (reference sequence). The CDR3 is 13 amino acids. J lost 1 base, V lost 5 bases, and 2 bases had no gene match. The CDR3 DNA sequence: TGTGCCAGCAGTAGGACAGGATCCTACGAGCAGTACTTC. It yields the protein CASSRTGSYEQYF.

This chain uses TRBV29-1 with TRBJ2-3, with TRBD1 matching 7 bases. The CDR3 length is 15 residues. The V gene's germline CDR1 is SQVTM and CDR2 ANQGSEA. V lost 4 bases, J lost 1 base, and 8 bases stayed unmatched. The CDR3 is CSVAYRGTGTDTQYF. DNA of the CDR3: TGCAGCGTTGCTTACAGGGGTACGGGCACAGATACGCAGTATTTT.

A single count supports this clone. CDR3: CASSKVRTSGIYEQYF. The CDR3 DNA sequence: TGTGCCAGCAGCAAGGTACGGACTAGCGGGATCTACGAGCAGTACTTC. V is TRBV13 and J is TRBJ2-7; 12 nucleotides align to TRBD2. The V segment lost 5 bases and the J segment 3 bases; nucleotides outside the gene matches: 8. The CDR3 has 16 residues. Germline lookup yields CDR1 PRHDT and CDR2 FYEKMQ (reference sequence).

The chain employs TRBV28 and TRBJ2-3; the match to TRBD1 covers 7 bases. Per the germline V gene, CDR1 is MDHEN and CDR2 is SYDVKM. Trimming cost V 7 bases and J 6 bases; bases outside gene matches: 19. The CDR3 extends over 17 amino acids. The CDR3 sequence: CASNPGQINYKGDTQYF. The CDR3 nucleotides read TGTGCCAGCAATCCGGGACAGATCAATTATAAAGGGGATACGCAGTATTTT. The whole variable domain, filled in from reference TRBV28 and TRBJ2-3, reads DVKVTQSSRYLVKRTGEKVFLECVQDMDHENMFWYRQDPGLGLRLIYFSYDVKMKEKGDIPEGYSVSREKKERFSLILESASTNQTSMYLCASNPGQINYKGDTQYFGPGTRLTVL.

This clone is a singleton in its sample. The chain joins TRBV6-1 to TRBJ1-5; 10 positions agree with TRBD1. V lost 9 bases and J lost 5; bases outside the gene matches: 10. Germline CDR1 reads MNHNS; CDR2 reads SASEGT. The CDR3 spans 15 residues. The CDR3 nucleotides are TGTGCCAGTACACAACCGGGACAGGGGTATCAGCCCCAGCATTTT. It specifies CASTQPGQGYQPQHF.

The CDR3 sequence: CASSVGAGRDTQYF. DNA of the CDR3: TGTGCCAGCAGCGTAGGGGCGGGGCGGGATACGCAGTATTTT. V gene TRBV9 combines with J gene TRBJ2-3, with a tentative D call TRBD2 (6 bases). V was pared by 0 bases and J by 6 bases, with 11 bases between. Looked up from germline, CDR1 is SGDLS and CDR2 is YYNGEE. CDR3 size: 14 residues.

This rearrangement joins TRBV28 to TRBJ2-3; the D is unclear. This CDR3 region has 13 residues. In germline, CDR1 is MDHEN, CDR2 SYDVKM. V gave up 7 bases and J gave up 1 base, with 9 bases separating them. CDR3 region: CASNGPGTDTQYF. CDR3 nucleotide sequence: TGTGCCAGCAATGGCCCGGGCACAGATACGCAGTATTTT.